This TCR beta chain was obtained from a study of T cell changes during pregnancy in multiple sclerosis. The V and J ends lost 2 bases and 10 bases, in that order; junction bases with no gene match: 8. The CDR3 is 14 amino acids. Germline V gene sequence: CDR1 WSHSY, CDR2 SAAADI. This table comes from immunoSEQ multiplex PCR, and its TCRdb copy is limited to in-frame clones, with some not included. The sample consists of roughly 70,000 clones, over 80% of them appearing once. This clonotype was sampled from a female donor in good health, enrolled as a control in a pregnancy study. The sequencing used peripheral blood, collected in the third trimester of pregnancy. V is TRBV10-2 and J is TRBJ2-1, with TRBD2 identical over 7 bases. The CDR3 region is CASSEVGGSGEQFF. As DNA, the CDR3 is TGCGCCAGCAGTGAGGTCGGGGGGTCGGGGGAGCAGTTCTTC.